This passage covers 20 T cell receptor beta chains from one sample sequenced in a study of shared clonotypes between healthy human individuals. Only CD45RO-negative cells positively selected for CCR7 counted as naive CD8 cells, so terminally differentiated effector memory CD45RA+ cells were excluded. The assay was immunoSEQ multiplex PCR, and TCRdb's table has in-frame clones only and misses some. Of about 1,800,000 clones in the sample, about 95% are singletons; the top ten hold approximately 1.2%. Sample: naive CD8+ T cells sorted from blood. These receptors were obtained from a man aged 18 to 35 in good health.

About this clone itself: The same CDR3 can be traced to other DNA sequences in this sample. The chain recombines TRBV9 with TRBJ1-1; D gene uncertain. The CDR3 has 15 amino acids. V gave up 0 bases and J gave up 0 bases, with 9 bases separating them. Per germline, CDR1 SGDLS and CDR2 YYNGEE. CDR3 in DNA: TGTGCCAGCAGCGTAGGCGGCCCCATGAACACTGAAGCTTTCTTT. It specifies CASSVGGPMNTEAFF.

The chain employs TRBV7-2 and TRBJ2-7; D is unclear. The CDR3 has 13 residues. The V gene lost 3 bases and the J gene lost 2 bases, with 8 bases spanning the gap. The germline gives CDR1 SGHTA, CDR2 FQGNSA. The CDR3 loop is CASSFRPTYEQYF. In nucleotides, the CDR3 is TGTGCCAGCAGCTTTAGACCGACCTACGAGCAGTACTTC.

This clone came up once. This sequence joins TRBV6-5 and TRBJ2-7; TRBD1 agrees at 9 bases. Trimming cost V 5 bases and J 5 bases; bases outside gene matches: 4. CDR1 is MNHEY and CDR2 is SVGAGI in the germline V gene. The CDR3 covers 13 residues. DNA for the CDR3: TGTGCCAGCAGTAACCGGGACAGGGACGAGCAGTACTTC. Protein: CASSNRDRDEQYF.

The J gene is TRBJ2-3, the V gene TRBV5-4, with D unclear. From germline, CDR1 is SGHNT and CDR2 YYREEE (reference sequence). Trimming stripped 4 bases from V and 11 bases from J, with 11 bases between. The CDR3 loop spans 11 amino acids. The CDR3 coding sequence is TGTGCCAGCAGCCTTGGGATGGAGCAGTATTTT. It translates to CASSLGMEQYF. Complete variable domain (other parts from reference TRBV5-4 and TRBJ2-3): ETGVTQSPTHLIKTRGQQVTLRCSSQSGHNTVSWYQQALGQGPQFIFQYYREEENGRGNFPPRFSGLQFPNYSSELNVNALELDDSALYLCASSLGMEQYFGPGTRLTVL.

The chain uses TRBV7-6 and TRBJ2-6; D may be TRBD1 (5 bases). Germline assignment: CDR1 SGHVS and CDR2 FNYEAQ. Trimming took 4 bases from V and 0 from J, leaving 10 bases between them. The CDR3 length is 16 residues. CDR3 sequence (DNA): TGTGCCAGCAGCTCCCGTACAGGCTCTGGGGCCAACGTCCTGACTTTC. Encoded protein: CASSSRTGSGANVLTF.

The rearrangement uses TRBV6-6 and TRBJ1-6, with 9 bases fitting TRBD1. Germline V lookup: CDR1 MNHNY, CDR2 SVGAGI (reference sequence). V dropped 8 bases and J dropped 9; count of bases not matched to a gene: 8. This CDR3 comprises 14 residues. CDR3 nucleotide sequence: TGTGCCAGCGGCTCGGGACAGGGAGGTTCACCCCTCCACTTT. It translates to CASGSGQGGSPLHF.

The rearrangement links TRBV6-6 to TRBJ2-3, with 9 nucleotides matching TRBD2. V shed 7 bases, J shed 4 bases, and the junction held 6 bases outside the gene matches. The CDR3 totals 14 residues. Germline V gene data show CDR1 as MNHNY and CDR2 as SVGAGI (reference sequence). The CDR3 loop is CASTPSGIADTQYF. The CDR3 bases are TGTGCCAGCACCCCTAGCGGGATCGCAGATACGCAGTATTTT.

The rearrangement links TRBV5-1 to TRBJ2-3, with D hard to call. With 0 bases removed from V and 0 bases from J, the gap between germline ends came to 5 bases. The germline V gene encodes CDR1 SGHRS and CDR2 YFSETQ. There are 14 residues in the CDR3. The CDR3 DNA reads TGCGCCAGCAGCTTGGATATTAGCACAGATACGCAGTATTTT. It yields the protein CASSLDISTDTQYF.

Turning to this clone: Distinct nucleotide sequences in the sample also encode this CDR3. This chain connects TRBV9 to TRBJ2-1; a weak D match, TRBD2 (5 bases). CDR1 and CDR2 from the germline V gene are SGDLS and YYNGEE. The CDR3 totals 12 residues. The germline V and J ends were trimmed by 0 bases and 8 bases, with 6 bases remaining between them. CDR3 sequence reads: CASSVGGHEQFF. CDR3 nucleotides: TGTGCCAGCAGCGTAGGCGGGCATGAGCAGTTCTTC.

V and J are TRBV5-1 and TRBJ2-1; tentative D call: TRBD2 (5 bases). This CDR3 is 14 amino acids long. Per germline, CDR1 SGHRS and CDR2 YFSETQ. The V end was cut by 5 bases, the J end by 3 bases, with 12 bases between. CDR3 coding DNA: TGCGCCAGCAGATACACCGGGGACTACAATGAGCAGTTCTTC. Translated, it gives CASRYTGDYNEQFF.

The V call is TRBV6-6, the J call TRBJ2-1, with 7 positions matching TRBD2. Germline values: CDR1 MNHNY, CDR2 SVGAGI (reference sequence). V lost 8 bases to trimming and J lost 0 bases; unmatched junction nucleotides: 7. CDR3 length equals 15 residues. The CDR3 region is CASCWGGSSYNEQFF. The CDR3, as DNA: TGTGCCAGCTGCTGGGGCGGGAGCTCCTACAATGAGCAGTTCTTC.

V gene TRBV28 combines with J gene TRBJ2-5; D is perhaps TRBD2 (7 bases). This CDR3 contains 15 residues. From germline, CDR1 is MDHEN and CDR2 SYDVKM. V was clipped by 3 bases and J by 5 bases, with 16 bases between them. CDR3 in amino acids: CASSFAGASGETQYF. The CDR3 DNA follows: TGTGCCAGCAGTTTTGCGGGGGCCTCCGGGGAGACCCAGTACTTC.

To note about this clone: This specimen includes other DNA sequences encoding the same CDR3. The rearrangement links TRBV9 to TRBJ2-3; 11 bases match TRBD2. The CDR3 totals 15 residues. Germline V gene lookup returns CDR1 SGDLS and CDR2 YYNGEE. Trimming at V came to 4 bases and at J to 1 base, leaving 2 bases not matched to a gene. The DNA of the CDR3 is TGTGCCAGCAGCCCGGGACTAGCGGGCACAGATACGCAGTATTTT. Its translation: CASSPGLAGTDTQYF. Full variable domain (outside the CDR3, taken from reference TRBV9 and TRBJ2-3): DSGVTQTPKHLITATGQRVTLRCSPRSGDLSVYWYQQSLDQGLQFLIQYYNGEERAKGNILERFSAQQFPDLHSELNLSSLELGDSALYFCASSPGLAGTDTQYFGPGTRLTVL.

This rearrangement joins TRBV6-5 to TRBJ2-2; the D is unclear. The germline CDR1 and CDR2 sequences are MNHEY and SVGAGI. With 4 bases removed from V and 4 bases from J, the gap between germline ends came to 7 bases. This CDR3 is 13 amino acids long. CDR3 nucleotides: TGTGCCAGCAGTTTTCTGGGCACCGGGGAGCTGTTTTTT. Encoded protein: CASSFLGTGELFF.

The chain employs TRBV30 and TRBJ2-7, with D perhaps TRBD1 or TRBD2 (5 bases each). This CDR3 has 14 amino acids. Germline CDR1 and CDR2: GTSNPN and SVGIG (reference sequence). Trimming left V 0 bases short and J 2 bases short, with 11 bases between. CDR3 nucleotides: TGTGCCTGGAGTGTATGGACGGGACCCTACGAGCAGTACTTC. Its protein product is CAWSVWTGPYEQYF.

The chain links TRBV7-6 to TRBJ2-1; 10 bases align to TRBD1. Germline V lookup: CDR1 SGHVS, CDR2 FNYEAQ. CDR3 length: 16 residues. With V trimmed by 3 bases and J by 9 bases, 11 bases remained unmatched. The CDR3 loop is CASSFLGGTGDVEQFF. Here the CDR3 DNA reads TGTGCCAGCAGCTTCCTCGGCGGGACAGGGGACGTTGAGCAGTTCTTC.

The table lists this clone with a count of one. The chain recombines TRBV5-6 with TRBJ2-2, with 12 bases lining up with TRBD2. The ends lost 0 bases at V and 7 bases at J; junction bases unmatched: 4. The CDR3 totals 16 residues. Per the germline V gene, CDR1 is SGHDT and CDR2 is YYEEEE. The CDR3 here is CASSLGLAGVLGELFF. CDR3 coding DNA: TGTGCCAGCAGCTTGGGACTAGCGGGAGTGCTCGGGGAGCTGTTTTTT.

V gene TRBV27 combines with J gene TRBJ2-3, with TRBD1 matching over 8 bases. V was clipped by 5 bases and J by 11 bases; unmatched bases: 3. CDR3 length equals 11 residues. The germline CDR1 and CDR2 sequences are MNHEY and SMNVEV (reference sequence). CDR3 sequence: CASSGQGLQYF. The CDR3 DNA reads TGTGCCAGCAGTGGACAGGGTTTGCAGTATTTT.

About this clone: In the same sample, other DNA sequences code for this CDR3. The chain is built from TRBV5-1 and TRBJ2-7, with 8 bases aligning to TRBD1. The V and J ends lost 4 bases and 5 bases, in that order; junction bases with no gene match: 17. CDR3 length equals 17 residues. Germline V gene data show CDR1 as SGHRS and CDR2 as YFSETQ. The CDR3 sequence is CASSPHPGQGAIDEQYF. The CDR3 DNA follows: TGCGCCAGCAGCCCGCACCCAGGGCAGGGGGCAATCGACGAGCAGTACTTC. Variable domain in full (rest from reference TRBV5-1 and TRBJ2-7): KAGVTQTPRYLIKTRGQQVTLSCSPISGHRSVSWYQQTPGQGLQFLFEYFSETQRNKGNFPGRFSGRQFSNSRSEMNVSTLELGDSALYLCASSPHPGQGAIDEQYFGPGTRLTVT.

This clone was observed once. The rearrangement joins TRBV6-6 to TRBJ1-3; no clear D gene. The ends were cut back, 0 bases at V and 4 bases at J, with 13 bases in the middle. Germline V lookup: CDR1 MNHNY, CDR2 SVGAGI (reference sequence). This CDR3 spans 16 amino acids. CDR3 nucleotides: TGTGCCAGCAGTTACTCCGAGGTCCCCTTGGGAAACACCATATATTTT. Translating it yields CASSYSEVPLGNTIYF.